The entry below gives a single T cell receptor beta chain sequence along with its context. Its specificity is not known. This sample was included in a study of PD-1 blockade in classical Hodgkin lymphoma. Some clones are missing from TCRdb's copy, which holds only in-frame ones; the method was immunoSEQ multiplex PCR. The sample has 25,000 to 35,000 clones, 80% to 90% seen once; the top ten hold approximately 0.62%. General observations from the study: Nivolumab starters within 1 year of ASCT were excluded.

The V gene lost 7 bases and the J gene lost 5 bases, with 17 bases spanning the gap. CDR1 is MNHEY, CDR2 SMNVEV, per germline (reference sequence). The CDR3 is 14 residues long. Time point given: cycle 4 day 1 (C4D1), after more than five weeks of nivolumab. Brentuximab vedotin exposure varied among the patients, all of whom had relapsed after autologous stem cell transplantation. Investigators isolated CD4+ T cells from thawed PBMCs through magnetic negative selection. This receptor was taken from a human donor with classical Hodgkin lymphoma. The J gene is TRBJ2-5, the V gene TRBV27, with D perhaps being TRBD1 or TRBD2 (6 bases each). The source material was CD4+ T cells from blood, sampled before the fourth cycle of nivolumab. The chain's CDR3 is CASKFGGSYETQYF. DNA of the CDR3: TGTGCCAGCAAATTCGGGGGCTCTTATGAGACCCAGTACTTC.